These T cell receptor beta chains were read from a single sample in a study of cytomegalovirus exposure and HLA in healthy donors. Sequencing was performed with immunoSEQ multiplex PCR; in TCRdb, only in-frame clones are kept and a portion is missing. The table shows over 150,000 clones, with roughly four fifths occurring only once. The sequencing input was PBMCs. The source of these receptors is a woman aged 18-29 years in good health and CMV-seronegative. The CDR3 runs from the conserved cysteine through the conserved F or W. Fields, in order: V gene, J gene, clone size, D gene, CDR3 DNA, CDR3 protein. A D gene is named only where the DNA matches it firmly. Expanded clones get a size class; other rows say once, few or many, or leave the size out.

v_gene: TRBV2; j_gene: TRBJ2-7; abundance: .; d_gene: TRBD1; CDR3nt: TGTGCCAGCAGAGGACAGGCCTACGAGCAGTACTTC; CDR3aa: CASRGQAYEQYF
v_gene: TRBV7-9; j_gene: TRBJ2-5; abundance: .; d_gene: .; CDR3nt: TGTGCCAGCAGCTCTTCTCTCGGAGAGACCCAGTACTTC; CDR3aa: CASSSSLGETQYF
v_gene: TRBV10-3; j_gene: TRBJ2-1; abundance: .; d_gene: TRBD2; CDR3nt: TGTGCCATCAAGCCTGGACTAGCGGGCCCCAATGAGCAGTTCTTC; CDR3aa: CAIKPGLAGPNEQFF
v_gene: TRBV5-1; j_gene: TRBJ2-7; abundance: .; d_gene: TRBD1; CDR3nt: TGCGCCAGCAGCCTCGTTGACAGGGGGAACCGTCCCTACGAGCAGTACTTC; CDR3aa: CASSLVDRGNRPYEQYF
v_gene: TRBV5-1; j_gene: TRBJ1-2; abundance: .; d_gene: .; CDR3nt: TGCGCCAGCAGCCCCGGGCTTGGTCGGCAGGGAAGAGTCTATGGCTACACCTTC; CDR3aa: CASSPGLGRQGRVYGYTF
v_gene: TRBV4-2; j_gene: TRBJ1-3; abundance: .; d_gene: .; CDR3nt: TGTGCCAGCAGCCAATCGACAGGTGGAAACACCATATATTTT; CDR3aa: CASSQSTGGNTIYF
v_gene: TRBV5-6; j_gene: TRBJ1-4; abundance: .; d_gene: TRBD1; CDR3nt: TGTGCCAGCAGCTCCAGGACAGGGAGGGAAAAACTGTTTTTT; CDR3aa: CASSSRTGREKLFF
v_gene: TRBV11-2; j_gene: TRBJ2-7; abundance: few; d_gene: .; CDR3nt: TGTGCCAGCAGCCTCGTCGGCGCAAGGGGGTACGAGCAGTACTTC; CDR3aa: CASSLVGARGYEQYF
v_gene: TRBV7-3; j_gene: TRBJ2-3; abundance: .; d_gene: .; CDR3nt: TGTGCCAGCAGCCTGGTGCGGGGCGGCACAGATACGCAGTATTTT; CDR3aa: CASSLVRGGTDTQYF
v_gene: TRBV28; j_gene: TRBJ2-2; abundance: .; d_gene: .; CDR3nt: TGTGCCAGTACGCCGTTTGAGCGGACAGCAAACACCGGGGAGCTGTTTTTT; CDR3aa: CASTPFERTANTGELFF
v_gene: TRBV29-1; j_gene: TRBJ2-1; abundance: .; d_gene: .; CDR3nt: TGCAGCGGAACCGAGGGCGAGCAGTTCTTC; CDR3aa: CSGTEGEQFF
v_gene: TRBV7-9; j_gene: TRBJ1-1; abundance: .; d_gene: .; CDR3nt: TGTGCCAGCAGCATCGGAGCTGAAGCTTTCTTT; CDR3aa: CASSIGAEAFF
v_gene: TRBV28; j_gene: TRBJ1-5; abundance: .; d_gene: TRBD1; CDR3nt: TGTGCCAGCAGTTTACCGTCTTTCCGGACAGGGGTCGGGCAGCCCCAGCATTTT; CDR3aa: CASSLPSFRTGVGQPQHF
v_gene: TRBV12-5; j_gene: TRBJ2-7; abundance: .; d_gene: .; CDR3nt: TGTGCTAGTGGTTTCGGAATCGCTGCGGACGAGCAGTACTTC; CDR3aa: CASGFGIAADEQYF
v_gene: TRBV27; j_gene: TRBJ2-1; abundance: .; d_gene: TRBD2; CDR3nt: TGTGCCAGCAGTGCACTAGCGGGAGGCTACAATGAGCAGTTCTTC; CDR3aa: CASSALAGGYNEQFF
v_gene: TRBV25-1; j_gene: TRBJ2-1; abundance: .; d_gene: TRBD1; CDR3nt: TGTGCCAGCAGTGAGCCCCGGGACAGGGGCGGTAATGAGCAGTTCTTC; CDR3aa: CASSEPRDRGGNEQFF
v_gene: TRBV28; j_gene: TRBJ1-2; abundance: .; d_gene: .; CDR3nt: TGTGCCAGCAATATTAGGGGGATCTATGGCTACACCTTC; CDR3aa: CASNIRGIYGYTF
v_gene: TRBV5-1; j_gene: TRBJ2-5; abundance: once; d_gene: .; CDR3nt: TGCGCCAGCAGCTTGGCCCGGTACCAAGAGACCCAGTACTTC; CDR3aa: CASSLARYQETQYF
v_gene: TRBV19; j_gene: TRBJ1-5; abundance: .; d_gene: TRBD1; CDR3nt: TGTGCCAGTAGTGACAGGGGGCGGGTTGGGAATCAGCCCCAGCATTTT; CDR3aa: CASSDRGRVGNQPQHF
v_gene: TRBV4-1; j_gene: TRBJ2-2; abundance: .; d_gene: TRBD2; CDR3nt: TGCGCCAGCAGCACTAGCGGGGGGGATGCCGGGGAGCTGTTTTTT; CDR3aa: CASSTSGGDAGELFF
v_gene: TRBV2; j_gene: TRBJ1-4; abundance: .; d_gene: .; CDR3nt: TGTGCCAGCAGTGAATTGCGGAGTGATGGAAAACTGTTTTTT; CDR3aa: CASSELRSDGKLFF
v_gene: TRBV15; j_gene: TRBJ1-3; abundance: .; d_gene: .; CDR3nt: TGTGCCACCAGCACGAGATCGCAGGCAAACTCTGGAAACACCATATATTTT; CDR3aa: CATSTRSQANSGNTIYF
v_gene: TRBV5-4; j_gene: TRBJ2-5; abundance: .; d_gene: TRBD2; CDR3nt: TGTGCCAGCAGCTCTAGCGGGACAAAGACCCAGTACTTC; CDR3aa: CASSSSGTKTQYF
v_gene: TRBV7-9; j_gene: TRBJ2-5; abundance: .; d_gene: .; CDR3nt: TGTGCCAGCAGCTTAGATGTGTCCTTTCTAGAGACCCAGTACTTC; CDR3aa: CASSLDVSFLETQYF
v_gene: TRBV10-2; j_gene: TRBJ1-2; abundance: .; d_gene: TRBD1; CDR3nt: TGCGCCAGCACGGGACAGCTTCTTTATGGCTACACCTTC; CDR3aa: CASTGQLLYGYTF
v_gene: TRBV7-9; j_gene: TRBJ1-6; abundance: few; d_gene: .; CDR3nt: TGTGCCAGCTATCGGGACAAAAATTCACCCCTCCACTTT; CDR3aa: CASYRDKNSPLHF
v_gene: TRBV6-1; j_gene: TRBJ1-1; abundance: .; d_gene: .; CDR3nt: TGTGCCACCGAAAGAGTATTATCAGCTTTCTTT; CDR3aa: CATERVLSAFF
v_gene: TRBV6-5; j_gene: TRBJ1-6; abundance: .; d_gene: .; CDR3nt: TGTGCCAGCAGTCCGACAGGTCCGGGTAATTCACCCCTCCACTTT; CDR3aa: CASSPTGPGNSPLHF
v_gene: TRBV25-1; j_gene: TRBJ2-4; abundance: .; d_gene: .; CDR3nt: TGTGCCAGCAGTGGCAGCGGGTCCAAAAACATTCAGTACTTC; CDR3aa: CASSGSGSKNIQYF
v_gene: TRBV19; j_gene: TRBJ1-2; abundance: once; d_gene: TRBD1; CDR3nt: TGTGCCAGTAGTATGAGGACAGGGGAGTTCCTATTCTATGGCTACACCTTC; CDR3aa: CASSMRTGEFLFYGYTF
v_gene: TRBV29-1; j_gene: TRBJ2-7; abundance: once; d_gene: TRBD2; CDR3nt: TGCAGCGTCGCCGGGGCTGGAGGACTAGCGGGAGGCTACGAGCAGTACTTC; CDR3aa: CSVAGAGGLAGGYEQYF
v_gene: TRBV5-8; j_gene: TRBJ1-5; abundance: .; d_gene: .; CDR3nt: TGTGCCAGCAGCCTTCCGGGGCAGCCCCAGCATTTT; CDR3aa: CASSLPGQPQHF
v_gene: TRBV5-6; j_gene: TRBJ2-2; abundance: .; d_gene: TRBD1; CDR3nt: TGTGCCAGCAGCTGGGGACAGGGGAAAGTAACCGGGGAGCTGTTTTTT; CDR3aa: CASSWGQGKVTGELFF
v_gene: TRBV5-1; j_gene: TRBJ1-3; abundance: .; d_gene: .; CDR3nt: TGCGCCAGCAGCTCGGACACTGGAAACACCATATATTTT; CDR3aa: CASSSDTGNTIYF
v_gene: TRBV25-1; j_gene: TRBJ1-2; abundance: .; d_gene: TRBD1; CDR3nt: TGTGCCAGCAGTGATCCCGGACAGGGCAACTATGGCTACACCTTC; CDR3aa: CASSDPGQGNYGYTF
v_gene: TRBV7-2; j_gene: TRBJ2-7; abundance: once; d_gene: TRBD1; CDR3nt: TGTGCCAGCAGCTTAGGGGACAGCCTAGCCTACGAGCAGTACTTC; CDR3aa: CASSLGDSLAYEQYF
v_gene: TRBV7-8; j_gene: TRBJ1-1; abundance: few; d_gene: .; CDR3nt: TGTGCCAGCAGCACGGGTCCCGGGAACACTGAAGCTTTCTTT; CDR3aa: CASSTGPGNTEAFF
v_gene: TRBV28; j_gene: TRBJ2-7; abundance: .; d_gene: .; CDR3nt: TGTGCCAGCAGGAGCGGGACATCCTACGAGCAGTACTTC; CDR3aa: CASRSGTSYEQYF
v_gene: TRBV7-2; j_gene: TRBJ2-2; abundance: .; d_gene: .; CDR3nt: TGTGCCAGCAGCTTGTACACCAACACCGGGGAGCTGTTTTTT; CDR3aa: CASSLYTNTGELFF
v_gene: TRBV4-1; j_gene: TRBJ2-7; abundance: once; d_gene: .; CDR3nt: TGCGCCAGCAGCCCGGCGGCGGCGGGTCACTCCTACGAGCAGTACTTC; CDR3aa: CASSPAAAGHSYEQYF
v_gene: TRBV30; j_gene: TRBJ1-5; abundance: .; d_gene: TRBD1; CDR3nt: TGTGCCTGGAGCCACAGGGGGGATCAGCCCCAGCATTTT; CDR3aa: CAWSHRGDQPQHF
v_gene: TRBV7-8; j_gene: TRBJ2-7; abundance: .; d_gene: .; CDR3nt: TGTGCCAGCAGCTTACGGCCTCCAGGGAAACCCCACGGGCAGTACTTC; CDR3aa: CASSLRPPGKPHGQYF
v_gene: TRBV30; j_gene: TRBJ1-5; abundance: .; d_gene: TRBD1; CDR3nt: TGTGCCTGGAGTGCCGGACAGGGGAAACAGCCCCAGCATTTT; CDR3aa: CAWSAGQGKQPQHF
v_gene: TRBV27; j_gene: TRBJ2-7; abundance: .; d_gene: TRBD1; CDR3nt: TGTGCCAGCAGTTCCCTTATCCGGGACAGGGGGCTGTCGAAGCAGTACTTC; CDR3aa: CASSSLIRDRGLSKQYF
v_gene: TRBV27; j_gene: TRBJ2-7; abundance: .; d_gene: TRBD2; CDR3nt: TGTGCCAGCAGTTTTAGCGGGGGCGGGTACGAGCAGTACTTC; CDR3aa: CASSFSGGGYEQYF
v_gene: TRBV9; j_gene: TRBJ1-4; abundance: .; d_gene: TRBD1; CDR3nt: TGTGCCAGCAGCGTATTCCCCCAGGGGGCAACTAATGAAAAACTGTTTTTT; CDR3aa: CASSVFPQGATNEKLFF
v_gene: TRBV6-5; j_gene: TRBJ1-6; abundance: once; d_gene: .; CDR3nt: TGTGCCAGCAGCCTCTCGGGTATAACACCCCTCCACTTT; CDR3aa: CASSLSGITPLHF
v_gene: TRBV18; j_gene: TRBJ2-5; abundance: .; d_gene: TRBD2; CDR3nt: TGTGCCAGCTCACCTCGGACTAGCGGGGGGAACGGGGAGACCCAGTACTTC; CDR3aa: CASSPRTSGGNGETQYF
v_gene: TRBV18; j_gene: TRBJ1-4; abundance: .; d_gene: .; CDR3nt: TGTGCCAGCTCACCACCCGACAGGAGCCCTAATGAAAAACTGTTTTTT; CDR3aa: CASSPPDRSPNEKLFF
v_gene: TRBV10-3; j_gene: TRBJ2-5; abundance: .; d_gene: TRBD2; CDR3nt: TGTGCCACCTCAGCCGGACTAGCGGGAGGGCCACGGGAGACCCAGTACTTC; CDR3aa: CATSAGLAGGPRETQYF
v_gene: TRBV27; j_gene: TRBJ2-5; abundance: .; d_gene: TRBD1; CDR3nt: TGTGCCAGCAGTAGGACAGGGGGGGAGCAGTACTTC; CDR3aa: CASSRTGGEQYF